This T cell receptor (beta chain) was captured in a study of blood T cell repertoires in COVID-19. Study information: The United States, Italy and Spain provided the acute and convalescent COVID-19 samples. PBMCs, B-cell-depleted T cells, or T cells provided the cDNA or gDNA that made up the material.

Here immunoSEQ multiplex PCR was the method, and the copy in TCRdb shows in-frame clones only, minus some. The top ten clones hold about 1.9% of a sample with roughly 260,000 clones, approximately 85% of them seen once. Those enrolled, adults aged about 18 to 89 years, came from some 25 US areas. Cohort 3 recovered donors had two negative PCRs, clearance, or symptom resolution. V was clipped by 5 bases and J by 0 bases, with 9 bases between them. This CDR3 is 14 amino acids long. Germline V gene data show CDR1 as MDHEN and CDR2 as SYDVKM. This TCR was recovered from a woman aged 45-65 years who had recovered from COVID-19. The chain is built from TRBV28 and TRBJ2-3, with D perhaps TRBD1 (6 bases). The specimen sequenced was PBMCs or T cells enriched from blood (not recorded which). The DNA of the CDR3 is TGTGCCAGCAGTCACAGGGTCAGCACAGATACGCAGTATTTT. This gives the protein CASSHRVSTDTQYF.